This record concerns one T cell receptor beta chain sequence. CD8 cells regarded as naive lacked CD45RO, were positively chosen for CCR7, and omitted terminally differentiated effector memory CD45RA+ cells. The data derive from a study of shared clonotypes between healthy human individuals. Assay: immunoSEQ multiplex PCR; the TCRdb copy retains only in-frame clones and omits some. The sample consists of about 2,100,000 clones, about 92% of them appearing once. This TCR was sampled from a man aged 18-30 years in good health. Some clones in this sample may be carry-over from other donors' samples. Sequencing was done on a sample of naive CD8+ T cells from PBMCs.

CDR3 DNA sequence: TGTGCCAGTAGTATTTGGACTGGGGTTTTATGGGGCAATGAGCAGTTCTTC. Its protein product is CASSIWTGVLWGNEQFF. The V gene is TRBV19, the J gene TRBJ2-1, with D maybe TRBD2 (5 bases). Germline V gene sequence: CDR1 LNHDA, CDR2 SQIVND (reference sequence). This CDR3 is 17 amino acids long. Trimming took off 3 bases at V and 6 bases at J, with 21 bases between the two ends.